Listed below are T cell receptor beta chains from one sample, sequenced in a study of quantifying T cell responses using KT2 cells. One entry per CDR3 protein results from TCRdb running MiXCR on the UMI-ligation and nested PCR reads. Of some 50,000 distinct CDR3 sequences listed, roughly 10% are singletons. The sequenced material came from PBMCs spiked with cells of the T cell clone KT2. These receptor sequences come from a human donor. The CDR3 runs from the conserved cysteine through the conserved F or W. The D gene is left open where the match is weak. Size is stated for part of the rows, as once, few or many counts, or as a class when the clone is expanded.

clone_size j_call d_call v_call cdr3_aa cdr3_nt
. TRBJ2-3 . TRBV25-1 CASRRATDTQYF TGTGCCAGCAGAAGGGCGACAGATACGCAGTATTTT
many TRBJ1-1 TRBD1 TRBV30 CAWSVQGGNTEAFF TGTGCCTGGAGTGTACAGGGGGGGAACACTGAAGCTTTCTTT
. TRBJ2-3 . TRBV7-3 CASSFLLGPPADTQYF TGTGCCAGCAGCTTTCTATTAGGGCCACCGGCAGATACGCAGTATTTT
. TRBJ2-7 . TRBV2 CASSEGGSYEQYF TGTGCCAGCAGTGAAGGGGGTTCTTACGAGCAGTACTTC
. TRBJ1-6 . TRBV5-1 CASSLGQGGNSPLHF TGCGCCAGCAGCTTGGGGCAGGGAGGGAATTCACCCCTCCACTTT
few TRBJ2-7 . TRBV6-2/TRBV6-3 CASSRSGFSYEQYF TGTGCCAGCAGCCGATCGGGTTTTTCCTACGAGCAGTACTTC
. TRBJ2-1 TRBD2 TRBV30 CAWIAGTSGGLRSYNEQFF TGTGCCTGGATCGCCGGGACTAGCGGGGGATTACGCTCCTACAATGAGCAGTTCTTC
. TRBJ2-1 . TRBV4-1 CASSQDQRSYNEQFF TGCGCCAGCAGCCAAGACCAGCGATCCTACAATGAGCAGTTCTTC
few TRBJ1-4 . TRBV6-1 CASSSSILGTTNEKLFF TGTGCCAGCAGCTCGTCTATTCTAGGGACAACTAATGAAAAACTGTTTTTT
few TRBJ2-5 . TRBV30 CAWSAGARETQYF TGTGCCTGGAGTGCGGGGGCGCGGGAGACCCAGTACTTC
many TRBJ2-1 TRBD2 TRBV10-3 CAISEGLVNEQFF TGTGCCATCAGTGAGGGACTAGTCAATGAGCAGTTCTTC
. TRBJ1-5 . TRBV6-5 CASRGGRFQPQHF TGTGCCAGCAGAGGGGGGCGATTTCAGCCCCAGCATTTT
. TRBJ1-1 . TRBV7-9 CASSQSPEAFF TGTGCCAGCAGCCAATCCCCTGAAGCTTTCTTT
many TRBJ2-7 . TRBV5-5 CASSYGQNEQYF TGTGCCAGCAGCTACGGACAGAACGAGCAGTACTTC
. TRBJ1-4 . TRBV5-1 CASSFGEKNEKLFF TGCGCCAGCAGCTTTGGAGAGAAGAATGAAAAACTGTTTTTT
. TRBJ1-1 . TRBV4-1 CASSRGGLRDDTEAFF TGCGCCAGCAGCCGGGGGGGGCTTAGGGACGACACTGAAGCTTTCTTT
medium-sized TRBJ2-7 . TRBV12-3/TRBV12-4 CASMGTEQYF TGTGCCAGCATGGGAACCGAGCAGTACTTC
. TRBJ2-2 . TRBV12-3/TRBV12-4 CASSPRRELFF TGTGCCAGCAGCCCTCGCAGGGAGCTGTTTTTT
. TRBJ2-3 TRBD2 TRBV5-6 CASSNGLASDTQYF TGTGCCAGCAGCAACGGACTAGCATCAGATACGCAGTATTTT
many TRBJ2-7 . TRBV19 CASSSSYPYEQYF TGTGCCAGTAGTAGTAGCTACCCCTACGAGCAGTACTTC
few TRBJ1-4 . TRBV2 CASSARDRRPNEKLFF TGTGCCAGCAGTGCGAGGGACCGCCGTCCGAATGAAAAACTGTTTTTT
many TRBJ2-3 . TRBV14 CASSRGGVRDTQYF TGTGCCAGCAGCCGCGGCGGGGTGAGGGATACGCAGTATTTT
. TRBJ1-1 . TRBV20-1 CSALLYFRNTEAFF TGCAGTGCTTTGCTGTACTTTAGGAACACTGAAGCTTTCTTT
few TRBJ1-6 . TRBV7-9 CASSLAIGESPLHF TGTGCCAGCAGCTTAGCGATCGGGGAATCACCCCTCCACTTT
medium-sized TRBJ2-5 TRBD1 TRBV29-1 CSVNRGRELETQYF TGCAGCGTTAACAGGGGCCGGGAATTGGAGACCCAGTACTTC
few TRBJ1-2 . TRBV6-1 CASTPRGGPARSGYTF TGTGCCAGCACCCCCCGGGGTGGTCCAGCACGGTCCGGCTACACCTTC
few TRBJ1-1 TRBD1 TRBV27 CASSPRTGGLLPAFF TGTGCCAGCAGCCCCCGGACAGGGGGCCTCCTTCCCGCTTTCTTT
few TRBJ1-1 TRBD1 TRBV25-1 CASSKSGTGGNFF TGTGCCAGCAGTAAATCCGGGACAGGGGGTAATTTCTTT
many TRBJ2-5 TRBD2 TRBV20-1 CSARAPTGGETQYF TGCAGTGCTAGAGCTCCAACGGGGGGAGAGACCCAGTACTTC
many TRBJ1-5 . TRBV20-1 CSACRDQYSNQPQHF TGCAGTGCCTGCCGGGACCAATATAGCAATCAGCCCCAGCATTTT
. TRBJ1-1 TRBD1 TRBV28 CASSLLGTGALNTEAFF TGTGCCAGCAGTTTACTTGGGACAGGCGCTCTGAACACTGAAGCTTTCTTT
. TRBJ2-5 . TRBV7-9 CASAPPGYQETQYF TGTGCCAGCGCCCCACCGGGCTACCAAGAGACCCAGTACTTC
many TRBJ1-1 . TRBV20-1 CSAARTANTEAFF TGCAGTGCTGCCCGGACGGCTAACACTGAAGCTTTCTTT
few TRBJ1-6 . TRBV4-1 CASSQDTGVSVPLHF TGCGCCAGCAGCCAAGATACGGGAGTGAGTGTACCCCTCCACTTT
once TRBJ1-6 . TRBV5-5 CASSLEFQAAPLHF TGTGCCAGCAGCTTGGAATTCCAGGCTGCACCCCTCCACTTT
few TRBJ1-6 . TRBV6-2/TRBV6-3 CASSYNRRNSPLHF TGTGCCAGCAGTTACAACAGGAGGAATTCACCCCTCCACTTT
few TRBJ2-1 TRBD1 TRBV10-2 CASSISGTAYNEQFF TGCGCCAGCAGTATCTCCGGGACAGCCTACAATGAGCAGTTCTTC
many TRBJ2-3 . TRBV18 CASSPTGTSTDTQYF TGTGCCAGCTCACCAACCGGGACTAGCACAGATACGCAGTATTTT
. TRBJ1-2 . TRBV20-1 CSARARDVGGYTF TGCAGTGCTAGAGCCCGGGACGTGGGAGGCTACACCTTC
few TRBJ1-6 . TRBV5-4 CASSSGPTGPLHF TGTGCCAGCAGCTCCGGGCCCACCGGCCCCCTCCACTTT
few TRBJ2-3 . TRBV20-1 CSARDSRGGTDTQYF TGCAGTGCTAGAGATTCGAGAGGTGGCACAGATACGCAGTATTTT
few TRBJ2-1 . TRBV7-3 CASSLGGGPREQFF TGTGCCAGCAGCTTAGGCGGGGGCCCCAGAGAGCAGTTCTTC
many TRBJ2-5 . TRBV5-1 CASSVGYPETQYF TGCGCCAGCAGCGTGGGTTATCCCGAGACCCAGTACTTC
many TRBJ2-6 . TRBV27 CASSATETGFGANVLTF TGTGCCAGCAGCGCAACCGAAACAGGGTTCGGGGCCAACGTCCTGACTTTC
few TRBJ1-5 . TRBV3-1 CASSQGSGGNQPQHF TGTGCCAGCAGCCAAGGCTCAGGGGGCAATCAGCCCCAGCATTTT
. TRBJ2-2 . TRBV4-3 CASSHSRGNTGELFF TGCGCCAGCAGCCACTCTAGAGGGAACACCGGGGAGCTGTTTTTT
many TRBJ2-3 TRBD2 TRBV20-1 CSARLAGATDTQYF TGCAGTGCTAGACTAGCGGGGGCGACAGATACGCAGTATTTT
few TRBJ1-4 . TRBV12-3/TRBV12-4 CASSSEGADEKLFF TGTGCCAGCAGTTCGGAGGGAGCCGATGAAAAACTGTTTTTT
. TRBJ2-7 TRBD1 TRBV20-1 CSARRGTGGGEQYF TGCAGTGCTAGGAGGGGGACAGGGGGCGGGGAGCAGTACTTC
. TRBJ1-1 . TRBV10-3 CAISDPYHQTGHTEAFF TGTGCCATCAGTGACCCCTACCATCAGACAGGACACACTGAAGCTTTCTTT
. TRBJ2-5 . TRBV29-1 CSVQQPILKTQYF TGCAGCGTCCAACAGCCCATTTTAAAGACCCAGTACTTC
. TRBJ2-2 . TRBV20-1 CSARDFRRGIPTNTGELFF TGCAGTGCTAGAGATTTCCGCAGAGGGATTCCCACGAACACCGGGGAGCTGTTTTTT
many TRBJ2-3 . TRBV9 CASSVLSTDTQYF TGTGCCAGCAGCGTACTGTCCACAGATACGCAGTATTTT
. TRBJ2-3 . TRBV5-1 CASSLVDAQYF TGCGCCAGCAGCTTGGTCGACGCGCAGTATTTT
few TRBJ1-6 . TRBV20-1 CSAYREGSYNSPLHF TGCAGTGCTTACAGGGAAGGCTCCTATAATTCACCCCTCCACTTT
. TRBJ2-2 . TRBV6-1 CASRDRERAGPGELFF TGTGCCAGCAGGGACAGGGAACGAGCGGGGCCCGGGGAGCTGTTTTTT
. TRBJ1-1 . TRBV6-2/TRBV6-3 CASSYLGWDTEAFF TGTGCCAGCAGTTATCTAGGGTGGGACACTGAAGCTTTCTTT
many TRBJ1-2 . TRBV18 CASSPQGDSLYGYTF TGTGCCAGCTCACCACAAGGGGACTCGCTCTATGGCTACACCTTC